Listed here are 9 T cell receptor beta chains from one sample, sequenced in a study of blood T cells in healthy people across ages. The authors ran a second PCR of about 7 to 11 cycles using a sample-barcoded 5' primer and a J-beta primer mix. TCRdb independently ran MiXCR on the 5' RACE reads; one entry per CDR3 protein. The data contain more than 600,000 distinct CDR3 sequences, around a quarter of them singletons. Another study also made use of these data, one on T cells of mothers and their children.

The sequencing sample was made of blood. These receptors originate from a boy between 10 and 17 years old in good health.

The sample holds a few counts of this clonotype. J is TRBJ2-5 and V is TRBV6-5; D call uncertain. With 5 bases removed from V and 5 bases from J, the gap between germline ends came to 15 bases. Germline loops: CDR1 MNHEY, CDR2 SVGAGI. There are 14 residues in the CDR3. The CDR3 nucleotides read TGTGCCAGCAGTCCTAGTTCCAGACGGGAGACCCAGTACTTC. Translation gives CASSPSSRRETQYF.

This chain links TRBV20-1 with TRBJ2-3, with TRBD2 identical over 11 bases. Germline-derived CDR1 and CDR2 are DFQATT and SNEGSKA (reference sequence). The junction had 14 bases not matched to a gene; V was cut back by 0 bases and J by 9 bases. The CDR3 totals 17 residues. The CDR3 DNA reads TGCAGTGCTAGAGATACTAGCGGGGGCCCCCTCAGGGGGACGCAGTATTTT. As protein: CSARDTSGGPLRGTQYF.

This chain uses TRBV5-1 with TRBJ2-7; D not resolved. Per the germline V gene, CDR1 is SGHRS and CDR2 is YFSETQ. The V end lost 0 bases, the J end lost 4 bases, and 11 bases lay between the germline ends. The CDR3 length is 14 residues. CDR3 nucleotide sequence: TGCGCCAGCAGCTTGGAGAAACCCCCTTACGAGCAGTACTTC. Encoded protein: CASSLEKPPYEQYF.

J is TRBJ2-4 and V is TRBV4-1; D call uncertain. This CDR3 is 16 amino acids long. Per the germline V gene, CDR1 is MGHRA and CDR2 is YSYEKL. Trimming took 0 bases from V and 0 from J, leaving 9 bases between them. CDR3 bases: TGCGCCAGCAGCCAAGATCGTGGGGAAGCCAAAAACATTCAGTACTTC. Translated, it gives CASSQDRGEAKNIQYF.

This clonotype has only one observation. An end of the junction differs from the germline gene, which may be a read error. This chain joins TRBV20-1 and TRBJ2-5; 7 nucleotides agree with TRBD2. The CDR3 is 15 amino acids. Germline CDR1 reads DFQATT; CDR2 reads SNEGSKA (reference sequence). CDR3 nucleotides: TGCAGTGCTCGCCCTGGGCTAGCGGCCCAAGAGGCCCAGTACTTC. Its protein product is CSARPGLAAQEAQYF.

This chain links TRBV20-1 with TRBJ1-1; a weak D match, TRBD1 (6 bases). Germline V gives CDR1 DFQATT, CDR2 SNEGSKA (reference sequence). The CDR3 contains 15 residues. V lost 6 bases to trimming and J lost 8 bases, with 25 bases between them. The CDR3 DNA reads TGCAGTGCCAGCTTAAGCCCGCCGCGGCAGGGGGAAGCTTTCTTT. Protein: CSASLSPPRQGEAFF.

This clonotype has only a few counts. The V gene is TRBV21-1, the J gene TRBJ2-1; the D call TRBD2 from the table was never checked on the DNA. TRBV21-1 is designated a pseudogene. This CDR3 has 16 amino acids. In DNA form, the CDR3 reads TGTGCCAGCAGCAAGCCAGGACTCCTACGGAGGGATGAGCAGTTCTTC. The encoded protein is CASSKPGLLRRDEQFF.

As regards this clonotype: Without the conserved terminal phenylalanine or tryptophan, this CDR3 likely stems from a read error. The rearrangement uses TRBV12-3 or TRBV12-4 and TRBJ2-7, with 11 positions matching TRBD1. Unmatched junction bases numbered 3, after V lost 5 bases and J lost 0 bases. The CDR3 loop spans 15 amino acids. The CDR3 reads CASSHGTGGSYEQYL. CDR3 DNA sequence: TGTGCCAGCAGTCACGGGACAGGGGGCTCCTACGAGCAGTACCTC.

The chain links TRBV7-2 to TRBJ2-5; perhaps TRBD1 as D (6 bases). The DNA matches TRBJ2-1 better at its end, which makes the J call doubtful. Germline CDR1 and CDR2: SGHTA and FQGNSA. The CDR3 is 13 residues long. The CDR3 coding sequence is TGTGCCAGCAGCCCCCAGGGGATCTATGAGCAGTTCTTC. Encoded protein: CASSPQGIYEQFF.